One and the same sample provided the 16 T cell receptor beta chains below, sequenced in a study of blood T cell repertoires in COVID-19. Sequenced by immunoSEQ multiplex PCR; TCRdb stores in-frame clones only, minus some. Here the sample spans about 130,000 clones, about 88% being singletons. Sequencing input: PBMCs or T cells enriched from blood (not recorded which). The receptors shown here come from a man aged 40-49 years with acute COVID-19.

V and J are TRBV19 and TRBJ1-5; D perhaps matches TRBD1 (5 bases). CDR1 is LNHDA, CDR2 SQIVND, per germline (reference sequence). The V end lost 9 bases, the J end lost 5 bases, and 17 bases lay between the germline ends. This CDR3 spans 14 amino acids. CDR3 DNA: TGTGCCAGCCGCGGTGGGGGAGGATATCAGCCCCAGCATTTT. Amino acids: CASRGGGGYQPQHF.

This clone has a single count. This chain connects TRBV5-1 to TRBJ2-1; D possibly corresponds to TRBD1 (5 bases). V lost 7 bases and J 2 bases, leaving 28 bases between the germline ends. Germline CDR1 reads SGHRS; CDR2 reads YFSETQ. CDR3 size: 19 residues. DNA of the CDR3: TGCGCCAGCCAAGGGGCGGACAAAAAGCTGGAAAGCCCCTACAATGAGCAGTTCTTC. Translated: CASQGADKKLESPYNEQFF.

The CDR3 loop reads CASSYTSGTQYF. The DNA of the CDR3 is TGTGCCAGCAGCTACACTAGCGGTACGCAGTATTTT. The V and J genes are TRBV7-9 and TRBJ2-3, with 8 bases matching TRBD2. After removal of 4 bases from V and 8 bases from J, the junction contained 2 bases not matched to a gene. Looked up from germline, CDR1 is SEHNR and CDR2 is FQNEAQ (reference sequence). This CDR3 is built from 12 residues.

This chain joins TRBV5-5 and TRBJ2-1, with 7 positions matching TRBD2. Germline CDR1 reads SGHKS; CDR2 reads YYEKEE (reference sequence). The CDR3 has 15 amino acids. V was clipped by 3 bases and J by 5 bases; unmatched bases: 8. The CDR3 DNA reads TGTGCCAGCAGCTGGCAGGGCCGGGGGGACAATGAGCAGTTCTTC. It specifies CASSWQGRGDNEQFF. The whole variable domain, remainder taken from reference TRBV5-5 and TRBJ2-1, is DAGVTQSPTHLIKTRGQQVTLRCSPISGHKSVSWYQQVLGQGPQFIFQYYEKEERGRGNFPDRFSARQFPNYSSELNVNALLLGDSALYLCASSWQGRGDNEQFFGPGTRLTVL.

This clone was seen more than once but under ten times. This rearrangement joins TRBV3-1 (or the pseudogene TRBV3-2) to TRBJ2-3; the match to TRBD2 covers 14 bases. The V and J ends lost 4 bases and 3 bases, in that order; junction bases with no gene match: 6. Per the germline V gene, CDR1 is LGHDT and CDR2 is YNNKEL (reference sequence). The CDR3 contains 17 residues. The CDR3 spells CASSRRGLAGGTDTQYF. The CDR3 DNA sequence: TGTGCCAGCAGCCGAAGAGGACTAGCGGGAGGTACAGATACGCAGTATTTT.

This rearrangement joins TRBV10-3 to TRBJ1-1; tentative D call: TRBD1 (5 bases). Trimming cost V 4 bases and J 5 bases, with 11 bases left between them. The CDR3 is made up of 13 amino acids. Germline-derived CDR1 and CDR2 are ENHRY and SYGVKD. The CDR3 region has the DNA TGTGCCATCAGTGTGGAGGGGAGGACTGAAGCTTTCTTT. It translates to CAISVEGRTEAFF.

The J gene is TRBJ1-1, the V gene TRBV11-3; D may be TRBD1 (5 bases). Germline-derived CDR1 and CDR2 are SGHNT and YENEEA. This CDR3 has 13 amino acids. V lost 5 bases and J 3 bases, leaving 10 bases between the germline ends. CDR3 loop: CASSPQGDTEAFF. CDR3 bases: TGTGCCAGCAGCCCTCAAGGGGACACTGAAGCTTTCTTT.

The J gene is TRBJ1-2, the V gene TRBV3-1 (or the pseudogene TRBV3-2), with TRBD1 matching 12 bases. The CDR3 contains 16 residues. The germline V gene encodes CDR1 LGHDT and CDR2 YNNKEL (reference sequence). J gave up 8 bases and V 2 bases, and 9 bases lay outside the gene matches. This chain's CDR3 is CASSQLPGQGARGYTF. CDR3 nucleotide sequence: TGTGCCAGCAGCCAACTCCCGGGACAGGGGGCGAGGGGCTACACCTTC.

As DNA, the CDR3 is TGTGCCAGCAGCCAACCACTAGTCCAAGAGACCCAGTACTTC. Protein sequence: CASSQPLVQETQYF. This chain uses TRBV4-2 with TRBJ2-5, with a weak D call TRBD2 (5 bases). CDR1 is LGHNA, CDR2 YNFKEQ, per germline. Trimming removed 2 bases at V and 1 base at J, with 8 bases between. The CDR3 totals 14 residues.

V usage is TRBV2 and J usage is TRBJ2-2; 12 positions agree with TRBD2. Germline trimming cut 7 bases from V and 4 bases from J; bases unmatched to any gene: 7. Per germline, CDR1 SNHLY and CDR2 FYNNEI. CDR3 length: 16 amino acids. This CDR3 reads CASTGGGLAGTGELFF. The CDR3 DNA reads TGTGCCAGCACCGGCGGGGGACTAGCGGGCACCGGGGAGCTGTTTTTT.

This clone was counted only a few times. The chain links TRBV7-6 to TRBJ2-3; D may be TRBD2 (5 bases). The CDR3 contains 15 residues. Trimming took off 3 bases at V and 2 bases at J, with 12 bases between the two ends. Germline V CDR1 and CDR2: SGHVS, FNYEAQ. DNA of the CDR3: TGTGCCAGCAGCTTGAGGTTGGACTCCACAGATACGCAGTATTTT. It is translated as CASSLRLDSTDTQYF.

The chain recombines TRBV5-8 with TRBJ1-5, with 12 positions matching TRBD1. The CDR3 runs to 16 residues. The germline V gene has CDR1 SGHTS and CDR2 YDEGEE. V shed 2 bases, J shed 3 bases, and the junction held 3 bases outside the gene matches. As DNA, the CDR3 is TGTGCCAGCAGCTTCGGGACAGGGGGCGTCAATCAGCCCCAGCATTTT. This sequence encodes CASSFGTGGVNQPQHF.

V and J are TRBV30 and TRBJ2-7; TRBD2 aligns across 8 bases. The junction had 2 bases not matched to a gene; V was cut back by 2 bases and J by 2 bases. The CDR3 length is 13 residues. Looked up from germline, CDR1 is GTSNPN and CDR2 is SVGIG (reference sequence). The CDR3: CAWSQRGPYEQYF. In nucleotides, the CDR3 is TGTGCCTGGAGTCAGCGGGGGCCCTACGAGCAGTACTTC.

The CDR3 spells CASSARMAGEGNEQFF. As DNA, the CDR3 is TGTGCCAGCAGTGCTAGGATGGCGGGGGAAGGCAATGAGCAGTTCTTC. The gene calls are TRBV6-4 and TRBJ2-1, with 7 nucleotides matching TRBD2. V was pared by 4 bases and J by 6 bases, with 12 bases of the junction left unmatched. CDR3 length equals 16 residues. Germline V gives CDR1 MRHNA, CDR2 SNTAGT.

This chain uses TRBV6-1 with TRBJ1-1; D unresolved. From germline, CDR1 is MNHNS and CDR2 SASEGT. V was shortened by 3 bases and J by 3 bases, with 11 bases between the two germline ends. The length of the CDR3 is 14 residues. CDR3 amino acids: CASSESGGDTEAFF. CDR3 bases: TGTGCCAGCAGTGAGTCAGGAGGCGACACTGAAGCTTTCTTT.

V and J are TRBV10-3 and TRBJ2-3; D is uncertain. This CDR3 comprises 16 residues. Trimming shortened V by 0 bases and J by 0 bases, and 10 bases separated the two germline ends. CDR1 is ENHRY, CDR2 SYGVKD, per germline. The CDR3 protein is CAISESLVSSTDTQYF. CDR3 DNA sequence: TGTGCCATCAGTGAGTCCCTAGTTTCTAGCACAGATACGCAGTATTTT.